Below are 28 T cell receptor beta chains sequenced from a single sample in a study of blood T cell repertoires in COVID-19. Clones were read by immunoSEQ multiplex PCR, and TCRdb kept only the in-frame ones, dropping some. Of 200,000 to 250,000 clones in the sample, about 86% were seen once. The sequenced material came from PBMCs or T cells enriched from blood (not recorded which). Receptors originate from a woman in her forties or fifties with acute COVID-19.

The rearrangement links TRBV4-3 to TRBJ2-7; D is undetermined. Germline CDR1 LGHNA, CDR2 YSLEER. The germline V and J ends were trimmed by 2 bases and 1 base, with 9 bases remaining between them. The CDR3 contains 14 residues. The DNA of the CDR3 is TGCGCCAGCAGCCAAAACAGATTATCCTACGAGCAGTACTTC. As protein: CASSQNRLSYEQYF.

This clone has only a few counts. The rearrangement joins TRBV11-2 to TRBJ2-7; D is unclear. Germline V gene sequence: CDR1 SGHAT, CDR2 FQNNGV. V was shortened by 1 base and J by 2 bases, with 12 bases between the two germline ends. CDR3 length: 15 amino acids. CDR3 in amino acids: CASSLVSLGTYEQYF. CDR3 nucleotide sequence: TGTGCCAGCAGCTTAGTAAGTCTAGGTACCTACGAGCAGTACTTC.

This clone has more than one count but fewer than ten. The chain couples TRBV28 to TRBJ1-3; TRBD1 aligns across 8 bases. CDR1 and CDR2 from the germline V gene are MDHEN and SYDVKM. V was clipped by 6 bases and J by 0 bases; unmatched bases: 4. This CDR3 has 15 amino acids. The CDR3 nucleotides are TGTGCCAGCAGCCGGACAGGGCGCTCTGGAAACACCATATATTTT. Amino acids: CASSRTGRSGNTIYF. Full variable domain (remainder filled in from reference TRBV28 and TRBJ1-3): DVKVTQSSRYLVKRTGEKVFLECVQDMDHENMFWYRQDPGLGLRLIYFSYDVKMKEKGDIPEGYSVSREKKERFSLILESASTNQTSMYLCASSRTGRSGNTIYFGEGSWLTVV.

The rearrangement links TRBV19 to TRBJ2-2; 13 bases line up with TRBD2. The CDR3 covers 17 residues. Trimming took 0 bases from V and 6 from J; bases not matched to a gene: 4. Germline assignment: CDR1 LNHDA and CDR2 SQIVND (reference sequence). The CDR3 loop reads CASSIETSGRGAGELFF. Written as DNA, the CDR3 is TGTGCCAGTAGTATAGAAACTAGCGGGAGGGGGGCCGGGGAGCTGTTTTTT.

This clone was detected a few times. The chain links TRBV5-4 to TRBJ2-5; a weak D match, TRBD2 (6 bases). Germline V CDR1 and CDR2: SGHNT, YYREEE (reference sequence). CDR3 length: 15 residues. Trimming took 1 base from V and 5 from J, leaving 15 bases between them. CDR3 sequence: CASSLTSTRMETQYF. CDR3 bases: TGTGCCAGCAGCTTGACCTCGACTAGGATGGAGACCCAGTACTTC.

The chain links TRBV29-1 to TRBJ1-2, with 7 bases lining up with TRBD1. V lost 6 bases and J lost 4; bases outside the gene matches: 2. The germline CDR1 and CDR2 sequences are SQVTM and ANQGSEA. The CDR3 runs 11 residues. CDR3: CSVDRAYGYTF. CDR3 coding DNA: TGCAGCGTAGACAGGGCCTATGGCTACACCTTC.

Turning to this clone: The junction departs from germline at one end; a sequencing error may be responsible. The rearrangement joins TRBV29-1 to TRBJ1-4, with a weak D call TRBD1 (5 bases). The germline V gene has CDR1 SQVTM and CDR2 ANQGSEA. The CDR3 length is 13 residues. The CDR3 loop reads CSVEAGVNEKLFF. CDR3 DNA: TGCAGCGTCGAAGCGGGGGTTAATGAAAAACTGTTTTTT.

V is TRBV5-6 and J is TRBJ1-1; TRBD1 might be the D (6 bases). Trimming took off 6 bases at V and 1 base at J, with 13 bases between the two ends. Germline V lookup: CDR1 SGHDT, CDR2 YYEEEE. The CDR3 runs to 14 residues. CDR3 protein: CASTRGGANTEAFF. The CDR3 DNA reads as TGTGCCAGCACAAGGGGGGGCGCGAACACTGAAGCTTTCTTT.

The V gene is TRBV2, the J gene TRBJ1-2; the match to TRBD1 covers 11 bases. Losses at the gene ends were 6 bases for V and 5 bases for J; bases not matched to a gene: 8. Per germline, CDR1 SNHLY and CDR2 FYNNEI. This CDR3 comprises 15 residues. The CDR3 region has the DNA TGTGCCAGCAGAGAGGGGACAGGGGGAGGGTATGGCTACACCTTC. It translates to CASREGTGGGYGYTF.

This clone occurred once. The rearrangement joins TRBV4-2 to TRBJ2-7, with 7 bases aligning to TRBD1. The CDR3 is made up of 14 amino acids. Germline CDR1 is LGHNA and CDR2 is YNFKEQ. J lost 3 bases, V lost 2 bases, and 4 bases had no gene match. CDR3 DNA: TGTGCCAGCAGCCAACTAGGGACAGACTACGAGCAGTACTTC. Its protein is CASSQLGTDYEQYF.

The chain links TRBV27 to TRBJ1-5; TRBD1 aligns across 10 bases. V lost 4 bases and J lost 7; bases outside the gene matches: 7. Germline CDR1 and CDR2: MNHEY and SMNVEV (reference sequence). This CDR3 comprises 15 residues. In nucleotides, the CDR3 is TGTGCCAGCAGTTATAGACAGGGGGCGAGACAGCCCCAGCATTTT. It is translated as CASSYRQGARQPQHF.

This clone showed up just a few times. V and J are TRBV11-3 and TRBJ1-1; the match to TRBD1 covers 10 bases. Germline CDR1 reads SGHNT; CDR2 reads YENEEA. This CDR3 has 15 amino acids. The J segment lost 11 bases and the V segment lost 4 bases, leaving 13 bases of the junction unmatched. The CDR3 DNA follows: TGTGCCAGCAGCTCGGGACAGGGGTTCTCTCAGTCGGCTTTCTTT. As protein: CASSSGQGFSQSAFF.

The chain recombines TRBV18 with TRBJ2-7; unclear D gene. Germline-derived CDR1 and CDR2 are KGHSH and LQKENI. This CDR3 spans 11 amino acids. Trimming took 5 bases from V and 6 from J, leaving 8 bases between them. The CDR3 nucleotides are TGTGCCAGCTCATTCAAATTCGAGCAGTACTTC. Its translation is CASSFKFEQYF.

V usage is TRBV7-2 and J usage is TRBJ2-3; unclear D gene. V shed 0 bases and J shed 6 bases, with 7 bases lying between them. This CDR3 region has 13 residues. The V gene's germline CDR1 is SGHTA and CDR2 FQGNSA. The CDR3 DNA reads TGTGCCAGCAGCTTAGCGGCGGAGGATACGCAGTATTTT. It is translated as CASSLAAEDTQYF.

The chain has TRBV27 and TRBJ2-7, with 10 bases matching TRBD1. J gave up 5 bases and V 6 bases, and 7 bases lay outside the gene matches. This CDR3 comprises 14 residues. CDR1 is MNHEY and CDR2 is SMNVEV in the germline V gene (reference sequence). The CDR3 protein is CASRALGQGNEQYF. CDR3 nucleotide sequence: TGTGCCAGCAGGGCTCTGGGACAGGGGAACGAGCAGTACTTC.

This clone showed up just a few times. This chain uses TRBV9 with TRBJ1-1, with 7 bases fitting TRBD1. J lost 0 bases, V lost 2 bases, and 7 bases had no gene match. The CDR3 runs 16 residues. Germline assignment: CDR1 SGDLS and CDR2 YYNGEE. This CDR3 reads CASSVATTGLNTEAFF. The CDR3 region has the DNA TGTGCCAGCAGCGTGGCAACGACAGGGTTGAACACTGAAGCTTTCTTT.

This chain links TRBV19 with TRBJ2-6; 10 positions match TRBD1. Germline CDR1 LNHDA, CDR2 SQIVND (reference sequence). The CDR3 sequence is 18 residues long. V lost 9 bases to trimming and J lost 0 bases; unmatched junction nucleotides: 11. For the CDR3, the DNA is TGTGCCAGCCGGGACAGGGGATTTGACCCCTCTGGGGCCAACGTCCTGACTTTC. It encodes CASRDRGFDPSGANVLTF.

This chain connects TRBV24-1 to TRBJ1-2; possible D gene TRBD1, 5 bases. Trimming removed 9 bases from V and 8 bases from J, with 15 bases in between. Germline CDR1 reads KGHDR; CDR2 reads SFDVKD. The CDR3 is 12 residues long. The CDR3 DNA reads as TGTGCCACCTCAGGGTCAGTCGGGGGCTACACCTTC. This encodes CATSGSVGGYTF.

V usage is TRBV3-1 (or the pseudogene TRBV3-2) and J usage is TRBJ2-5; D not certain. Germline CDR1 reads LGHDT; CDR2 reads YNNKEL (reference sequence). This CDR3 spans 14 amino acids. V lost 1 base, J lost 5 bases, and 11 bases lay in between. CDR3 bases: TGTGCCAGCAGCCAAGTGGTAGTCGGGGAGACCCAGTACTTC. Translation gives CASSQVVVGETQYF.

The rearrangement joins TRBV5-1 to TRBJ1-4, with D possibly being TRBD1 (5 bases). This CDR3 is built from 15 residues. Trimming shortened V by 4 bases and J by 6 bases, and 16 bases separated the two germline ends. Germline V gene sequence: CDR1 SGHRS, CDR2 YFSETQ. This CDR3 is CASSGASRRDEKLFF. CDR3 DNA: TGCGCCAGCAGCGGGGCCAGCCGGAGGGATGAAAAACTGTTTTTT.

The J gene is TRBJ2-3, the V gene TRBV7-2; TRBD2 aligns across 9 bases. CDR3 length equals 18 residues. Trimming took 0 bases from V and 5 from J; bases not matched to a gene: 12. The germline CDR1 and CDR2 sequences are SGHTA and FQGNSA. CDR3: CASSLAPYAGGPGDTQYF. The DNA for the CDR3 is TGTGCCAGCAGCTTAGCGCCCTACGCGGGAGGGCCAGGAGATACGCAGTATTTT.

The genes are TRBV7-2 and TRBJ2-1, with D tentatively TRBD2 (5 bases). V was cut by 3 bases and J by 4 bases, with 10 bases left in between. The CDR3 loop spans 14 amino acids. CDR1 is SGHTA, CDR2 FQGNSA, per germline. As DNA, the CDR3 is TGTGCCAGCAGCTTCCCGGGAATTTACAATGAGCAGTTCTTC. Protein: CASSFPGIYNEQFF.

This clone has a single count. The chain links TRBV5-4 to TRBJ2-1; D is possibly TRBD2 (6 bases). This CDR3 region has 16 residues. CDR1 is SGHNT and CDR2 is YYREEE in the germline V gene (reference sequence). V lost 2 bases and J lost 0, with 12 bases in between. The CDR3 reads CASSFGGRRSYNEQFF. The CDR3, as DNA: TGTGCCAGCAGCTTCGGGGGACGGCGCTCCTACAATGAGCAGTTCTTC.

This rearrangement joins TRBV19 to TRBJ1-6, with 7 bases that match TRBD1. Germline V lookup: CDR1 LNHDA, CDR2 SQIVND (reference sequence). The CDR3 consists of 14 residues. V lost 6 bases and J lost 4; bases outside the gene matches: 3. The CDR3 bases are TGTGCCAGTAGCCTGGGACAGTATAATTCACCCCTCCACTTT. Protein: CASSLGQYNSPLHF.

The chain links TRBV7-2 to TRBJ2-7, with 8 bases fitting TRBD2. The CDR3 consists of 14 residues. V lost 5 bases to trimming and J lost 6 bases; unmatched junction nucleotides: 9. Germline CDR1 reads SGHTA; CDR2 reads FQGNSA. CDR3 nucleotide sequence: TGTGCCAGCAGCCGGGGGGGGGCATGGGTCGAGCAGTACTTC. It translates to CASSRGGAWVEQYF.

The chain recombines TRBV9 with TRBJ2-1, with 7 bases fitting TRBD2. With V trimmed by 4 bases and J by 7 bases, 20 bases remained unmatched. This CDR3 spans 18 amino acids. CDR1 and CDR2 from the germline V gene are SGDLS and YYNGEE. In DNA form, the CDR3 reads TGTGCCAGCAGCCCCCGTGGCGCGGACGGGAGGCGCGGGAATGAGCAGTTCTTC. The encoded protein is CASSPRGADGRRGNEQFF. Combining the CDR3 with reference TRBV9 and TRBJ2-1 gives the whole variable domain DSGVTQTPKHLITATGQRVTLRCSPRSGDLSVYWYQQSLDQGLQFLIQYYNGEERAKGNILERFSAQQFPDLHSELNLSSLELGDSALYFCASSPRGADGRRGNEQFFGPGTRLTVL.

This clone was seen a handful of times. This chain joins TRBV24-1 and TRBJ2-2, with D possibly being TRBD1 (5 bases). Germline V lookup: CDR1 KGHDR, CDR2 SFDVKD. The ends were cut back, 10 bases at V and 3 bases at J, with 11 bases in the middle. The CDR3 length is 13 residues. This chain's CDR3 is CATPGSDTGELFF. The CDR3 DNA is TGTGCCACTCCAGGGTCGGACACCGGGGAGCTGTTTTTT.

This chain connects TRBV9 to TRBJ2-2; 8 bases match TRBD2. The J segment lost 4 bases and the V segment lost 0 bases, leaving 2 bases of the junction unmatched. Germline CDR1 is SGDLS and CDR2 is YYNGEE. The CDR3 has 15 amino acids. This chain's CDR3 is CASSVGGRSTGELFF. DNA for the CDR3: TGTGCCAGCAGCGTAGGCGGGAGGTCCACCGGGGAGCTGTTTTTT.